This T cell receptor (beta chain) was obtained from a study of human T cells and chemical hapten exposure. Germline V gives CDR1 SGHRS, CDR2 YFSETQ. This CDR3 contains 15 residues. V lost 2 bases to trimming and J lost 4 bases, with 15 bases between them. This clonotype has a count of ten or more. MiXCR, run by TCRdb on the RACE reads, gives a single entry per CDR3 protein. This sample has 370,000 or so distinct CDR3 sequences, with around 4.8% found just once. Described time point: patch test 1, 2 weeks after DPC sensitization. This sample's treatment: therapeutic diphenylcyclopropenone sensitization with weekly scalp DPC. The donor pool consisted of alopecia patients aged 18 to 70 years, considered suitable for DPC.

This clonotype was sampled from a woman in her forties or fifties with alopecia areata. Some clones in this sample may be carry-over from other donors' samples. The sequencing here drew on whole blood, taken in connection with sensitization to the hapten diphenylcyclopropenone (DPC). This chain joins TRBV5-1 and TRBJ1-2, with TRBD1 as a possible D gene (6 bases). The CDR3: CASSFGSQGSYGYTF. CDR3 sequence (DNA): TGCGCCAGCAGCTTCGGCAGCCAGGGGAGCTATGGCTACACCTTC.